These T cell receptor beta chains were read from a single sample in a study of T cells after posttransplantation cyclophosphamide. The assay was immunoSEQ multiplex PCR, and TCRdb's table has in-frame clones only and misses some. Altogether some 11,000 clones were found in the sample, and no singletons occur. Here the sequenced sample was PBMCs, taken after allogeneic stem cell transplant with posttransplant cyclophosphamide. Receptors were obtained from a female patient aged 40-50 years who received an allogeneic stem cell transplant from a related donor, was CMV-positive, and had acute GVHD only. Some T cells may be provided by the graft donor. CDR3s include the opening cysteine and the closing phenylalanine or tryptophan. D genes are given only for firm matches. Clone size is shown for a subset of rows, as once, few, many or a class of expanded clone.

size: .; J: TRBJ2-1; D: TRBD2; V: TRBV9; DNA: TGTGCCAGCAGCGTAGGTCTAGCGGCGACCTACAATGAGCAGTTCTTC; CDR3: CASSVGLAATYNEQFF
size: many; J: TRBJ2-1; D: TRBD2; V: TRBV5-1; DNA: TGCGCCAGCATCGATAGCGGGGGTAATGAGCAGTTCTTC; CDR3: CASIDSGGNEQFF
size: .; J: TRBJ2-3; D: TRBD1; V: TRBV6-5; DNA: TGTGCCAGCAGTTATTACAGGGGAACAGATGCGCAGTATTTT; CDR3: CASSYYRGTDAQYF
size: .; J: TRBJ2-3; D: TRBD1; V: TRBV6-1; DNA: TGTGCCAGCAGCCTAGGACAGGGTAGCACAGATACGCAGTATTTT; CDR3: CASSLGQGSTDTQYF
size: many; J: TRBJ1-4; D: .; V: TRBV7-9; DNA: TGTGCCAGCAGAACAGGGTTAGATGAAAAACTGTTTTTT; CDR3: CASRTGLDEKLFF
size: many; J: TRBJ1-2; D: .; V: TRBV7-9; DNA: TGTGCCAGCAGCTTAGGTTGGACAGAGAACTATGGCTACACCTTC; CDR3: CASSLGWTENYGYTF
size: many; J: TRBJ2-2; D: TRBD2; V: TRBV19; DNA: TGTGCCAGTAGTCCCCGACTAGCGGGGGGACCCGGGGAGCTGTTTTTT; CDR3: CASSPRLAGGPGELFF
size: many; J: TRBJ2-3; D: .; V: TRBV19; DNA: TGTGCCAGTATGGAGGGGGGGGCAGGCACGCAGTATTTT; CDR3: CASMEGGAGTQYF
size: many; J: TRBJ1-1; D: .; V: TRBV5-1; DNA: TGCGCCAGCAGCTTGGGGCAAATGAACACTGAAGCTTTCTTT; CDR3: CASSLGQMNTEAFF
size: .; J: TRBJ2-2; D: TRBD2; V: TRBV7-9; DNA: TGTGCCAGCAGCTTACTAGCGGGAGGAGCGAACACCGGGGAGCTGTTTTTT; CDR3: CASSLLAGGANTGELFF
size: few; J: TRBJ2-3; D: .; V: TRBV6-4; DNA: TGTGCCAGCAGCAGGGAAGGAACAGATACGCAGTATTTT; CDR3: CASSREGTDTQYF
size: few; J: TRBJ2-4; D: TRBD1; V: TRBV9; DNA: TGTGCCAGCAGCGTAGGGGAAGGACAGGGGTCTTTCTTAGCCAAAAACATTCAGTACTTC; CDR3: CASSVGEGQGSFLAKNIQYF
size: few; J: TRBJ2-1; D: TRBD1; V: TRBV6-1; DNA: TGTGCCAGCAGTGAAGGCTTCGGACAGGGGGGGAATGAGCAGTTCTTC; CDR3: CASSEGFGQGGNEQFF
size: few; J: TRBJ1-4; D: .; V: TRBV5-5; DNA: TGTGCCAGCAGCCTCCAGGGGAACTGGAATGAAAAACTGTTTTTT; CDR3: CASSLQGNWNEKLFF
size: .; J: TRBJ1-1; D: .; V: TRBV4-2; DNA: TGTGCCACCAGCGTAGGAGACACTGAAGCTTTCTTT; CDR3: CATSVGDTEAFF
size: many; J: TRBJ1-1; D: .; V: TRBV11-2; DNA: TGTGCCAGCAGCTGGACTAGGGACACTGAAGCTTTCTTT; CDR3: CASSWTRDTEAFF
size: few; J: TRBJ2-3; D: TRBD1; V: TRBV6-1; DNA: TGTGCCAGCGCCGGGACAGGTAATTTGGATACGCAGTATTTT; CDR3: CASAGTGNLDTQYF
size: few; J: TRBJ2-5; D: TRBD2; V: TRBV5-1; DNA: TGCGCCAGCAGTTTAAGCGGGGCCCCGGGCGAAGAGACCCAGTACTTC; CDR3: CASSLSGAPGEETQYF
size: .; J: TRBJ2-7; D: .; V: TRBV18; DNA: TGTGCCAGCTCGAGGGGACAAAACTACGAGCAGTACTTC; CDR3: CASSRGQNYEQYF
size: few; J: TRBJ2-7; D: TRBD2; V: TRBV15; DNA: TGTGCCACCAGCAGAAGACTAGCGGGGGCGTACTCCTACGAGCAGTACTTC; CDR3: CATSRRLAGAYSYEQYF
size: many; J: TRBJ2-5; D: TRBD1; V: TRBV30; DNA: TGTGCCTGGAGTGTAGTCCGGGACAGGGGGCGGCAAGAGACCCAGTACTTC; CDR3: CAWSVVRDRGRQETQYF
size: few; J: TRBJ1-2; D: .; V: TRBV7-9; DNA: TGTGCCAGCAGCCCCAGAACGGGAAACTATGGCTACACCTTC; CDR3: CASSPRTGNYGYTF
size: many; J: TRBJ1-6; D: .; V: TRBV5-1; DNA: TGCGCCAGCAGCTTGGATGTGGCCAAACCCCTCCACTTT; CDR3: CASSLDVAKPLHF
size: many; J: TRBJ2-1; D: TRBD2; V: TRBV4-3; DNA: TGCGCCAGCAGCCAAGCCGCGGGAGTAGACAATGAGCAGTTCTTC; CDR3: CASSQAAGVDNEQFF
size: many; J: TRBJ2-3; D: .; V: TRBV9; DNA: TGTGCCAGCAGCGTATCGGCTAGCGCGTCCGATACGCAGTATTTT; CDR3: CASSVSASASDTQYF